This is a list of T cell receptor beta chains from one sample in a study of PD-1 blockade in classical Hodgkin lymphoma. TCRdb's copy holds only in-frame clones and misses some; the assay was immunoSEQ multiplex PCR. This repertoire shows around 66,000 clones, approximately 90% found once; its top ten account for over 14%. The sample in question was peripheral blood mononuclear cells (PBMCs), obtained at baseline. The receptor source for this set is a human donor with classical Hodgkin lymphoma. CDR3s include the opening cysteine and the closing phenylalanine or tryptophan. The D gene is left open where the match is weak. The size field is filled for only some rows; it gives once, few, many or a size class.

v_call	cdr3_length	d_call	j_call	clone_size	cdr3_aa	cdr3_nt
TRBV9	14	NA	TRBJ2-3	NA	CASSAGQGGDTQYF	TGTGCCAGCAGCGCGGGCCAGGGGGGTGATACGCAGTATTTT
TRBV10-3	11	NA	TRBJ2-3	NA	CAIRTGTLQYF	TGTGCCATCAGAACCGGGACACTGCAGTATTTT
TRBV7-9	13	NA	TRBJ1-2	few	CASTPDGSKGYTF	TGTGCCAGCACCCCGGACGGTAGTAAAGGCTACACCTTC
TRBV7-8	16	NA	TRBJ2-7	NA	CASSANAGFFTYEQYF	TGTGCCAGCAGCGCCAACGCAGGTTTCTTTACCTACGAGCAGTACTTC
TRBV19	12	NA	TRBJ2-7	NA	CASSPLGGEQYF	TGTGCCAGTAGTCCATTGGGGGGCGAGCAGTACTTC
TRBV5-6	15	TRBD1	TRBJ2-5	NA	CASSPRTGAGETQYF	TGTGCCAGCAGTCCCCGGACAGGGGCAGGGGAGACCCAGTACTTC
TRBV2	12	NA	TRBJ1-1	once	CASNYRQAEAFF	TGTGCCAGCAACTACCGACAGGCTGAAGCTTTCTTT
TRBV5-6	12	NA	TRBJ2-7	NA	CASSFWGYEQYF	TGTGCCAGCAGCTTTTGGGGCTACGAGCAGTACTTC
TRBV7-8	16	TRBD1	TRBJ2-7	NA	CASSHPRDRGGYEQYF	TGTGCCAGCAGCCACCCCCGCGACAGGGGAGGCTACGAGCAGTACTTC
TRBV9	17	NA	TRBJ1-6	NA	CASSVGAGGQGLAPLHF	TGTGCCAGCAGCGTAGGGGCCGGGGGGCAGGGCCTTGCCCCCCTCCACTTT
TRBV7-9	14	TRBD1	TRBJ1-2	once	CASSSPGTGNGYTF	TGTGCCAGCAGCTCGCCCGGGACAGGGAACGGCTACACCTTC
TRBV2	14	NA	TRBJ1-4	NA	CASRPGGAGEKLFF	TGTGCCAGCCGTCCCGGGGGCGCGGGTGAAAAACTGTTTTTT
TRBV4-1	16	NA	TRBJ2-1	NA	CASSQLRTKRDNEQFF	TGCGCCAGCAGCCAACTCAGGACTAAACGCGACAATGAGCAGTTCTTC
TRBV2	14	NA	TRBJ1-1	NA	CASSEAGGVTEAFF	TGTGCCAGCAGTGAAGCGGGAGGGGTCACTGAAGCTTTCTTT
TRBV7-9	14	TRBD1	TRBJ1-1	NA	CASTSQGVTTEAFF	TGTGCCAGCACCTCACAGGGGGTAACCACTGAAGCTTTCTTT
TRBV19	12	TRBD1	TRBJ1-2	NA	CASRQGVNGYTF	TGTGCCAGCCGACAGGGGGTGAATGGCTACACCTTC
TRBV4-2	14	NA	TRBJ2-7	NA	CASSPRQASYEQYF	TGTGCCAGCAGCCCGAGACAGGCTTCCTACGAGCAGTACTTC
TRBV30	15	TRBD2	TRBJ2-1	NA	CASKGLAGGPQEQFF	TGTGCCTCCAAGGGATTAGCGGGGGGGCCACAAGAGCAGTTCTTC
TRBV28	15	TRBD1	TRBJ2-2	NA	CASSLGQGWTGELFF	TGTGCCAGCAGTTTGGGACAGGGGTGGACCGGGGAGCTGTTTTTT
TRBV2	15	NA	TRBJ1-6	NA	CASVLDSSYNSPLHF	TGTGCCAGCGTTTTGGACAGCTCCTATAATTCACCCCTCCACTTT
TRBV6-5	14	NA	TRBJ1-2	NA	CASSPPGPPYGYTF	TGTGCCAGCAGTCCCCCGGGCCCACCCTATGGCTACACCTTC
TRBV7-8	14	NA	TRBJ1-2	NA	CASSLGIGVNGYTF	TGTGCCAGCAGCTTAGGCATAGGGGTAAACGGCTACACCTTC
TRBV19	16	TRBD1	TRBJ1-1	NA	CASRHLRQGRNTEAFF	TGTGCCAGTAGACACCTCCGACAGGGAAGGAACACTGAAGCTTTCTTT
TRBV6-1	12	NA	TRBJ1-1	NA	CASTLTNTEAFF	TGTGCCAGCACCCTGACGAACACTGAAGCTTTCTTT
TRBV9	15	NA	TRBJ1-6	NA	CASSTRDGPNSPLHF	TGTGCCAGCAGCACGCGGGACGGCCCGAATTCACCCCTCCACTTT
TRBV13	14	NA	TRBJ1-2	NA	CASSDMGINYGYTF	TGTGCCAGCAGCGATATGGGTATCAACTATGGCTACACCTTC
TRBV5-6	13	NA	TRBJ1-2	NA	CASSLAELYGYTF	TGTGCCAGCAGCTTGGCGGAACTTTATGGCTACACCTTC
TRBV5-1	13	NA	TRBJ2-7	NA	CASSLSQVYEQYF	TGCGCCAGCAGCTTGTCACAGGTCTACGAGCAGTACTTC
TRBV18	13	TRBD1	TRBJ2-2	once	CASSLGQAGELFF	TGTGCCAGCTCACTCGGACAGGCCGGGGAGCTGTTTTTT
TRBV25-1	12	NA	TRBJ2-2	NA	CASRRNTGELFF	TGTGCCAGCAGGAGAAACACCGGGGAGCTGTTTTTT
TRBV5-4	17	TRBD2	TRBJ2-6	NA	CASSLLAGGSGANVLTF	TGTGCCAGCAGCTTATTAGCGGGGGGCTCTGGGGCCAACGTCCTGACTTTC
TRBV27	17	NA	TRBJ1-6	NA	CASRASQGSAYNSPLHF	TGTGCCAGCAGAGCCTCACAGGGAAGCGCCTATAATTCACCCCTCCACTTT
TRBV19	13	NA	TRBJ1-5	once	CASSTGSNQPQHF	TGTGCCAGTAGTACGGGTAGCAATCAGCCCCAGCATTTT
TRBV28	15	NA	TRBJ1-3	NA	CASSPQDTTGNTIYF	TGTGCCAGCAGTCCCCAGGACACTACAGGAAACACCATATATTTT
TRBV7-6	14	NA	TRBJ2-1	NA	CASSLIGTSREQFF	TGTGCCAGCAGCTTAATTGGAACGTCACGCGAGCAGTTCTTC
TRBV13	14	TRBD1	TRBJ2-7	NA	CASTPRRGSYEQYF	TGTGCCAGCACCCCCCGCAGGGGGAGCTACGAGCAGTACTTC
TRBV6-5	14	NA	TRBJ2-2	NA	CASSYSKGPGELFF	TGTGCCAGCAGTTACTCGAAAGGACCCGGGGAGCTGTTTTTT
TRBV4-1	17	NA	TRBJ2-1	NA	CASSQVGGQRVYNEQFF	TGCGCCAGCAGCCAAGTGGGAGGACAGCGGGTCTACAATGAGCAGTTCTTC
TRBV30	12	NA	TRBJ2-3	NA	CACHQGGRTQYF	TGTGCCTGTCACCAGGGGGGCCGTACGCAGTATTTT
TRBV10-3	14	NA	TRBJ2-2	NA	CAAAGQSNTGELFF	TGTGCCGCCGCGGGACAGTCGAACACCGGGGAGCTGTTTTTT